The next 5 T cell receptor beta chains were all read from a single sample in a study of blood T cell repertoires in COVID-19. The data were produced by immunoSEQ multiplex PCR, yet TCRdb's version contains in-frame clones alone and is incomplete. The sample lists 140,000 to 150,000 clones; about nine tenths were seen once. The sample comprised peripheral blood. Source of these receptors: a woman aged 45-60 years with acute or convalescent COVID-19.

This rearrangement joins TRBV29-1 to TRBJ1-2; possible D gene TRBD1, 6 bases. This CDR3 has 15 amino acids. Per the germline V gene, CDR1 is SQVTM and CDR2 is ANQGSEA. Trimming pared 3 bases from V and 4 bases from J, leaving 18 bases between. The CDR3 loop reads CSVDGRGTIGYGYTF. CDR3 nucleotides: TGCAGCGTTGACGGGAGGGGGACAATAGGCTATGGCTACACCTTC.

The chain joins TRBV7-9 to TRBJ2-2, with 7 bases that match TRBD1. Trimming at V came to 4 bases and at J to 0 bases, leaving 8 bases not matched to a gene. The CDR3 sequence is 17 residues long. The V gene's germline CDR1 is SEHNR and CDR2 FQNEAQ (reference sequence). The CDR3 loop is CASSSIRQGPNTGELFF. CDR3 nucleotide sequence: TGTGCCAGCAGCTCAATAAGACAGGGCCCGAACACCGGGGAGCTGTTTTTT. The whole variable domain, remainder taken from reference TRBV7-9 and TRBJ2-2, is DTGVSQNPRHKITKRGQNVTFRCDPISEHNRLYWYRQTLGQGPEFLTYFQNEAQLEKSRLLSDRFSAERPKGSFSTLEIQRTEQGDSAMYLCASSSIRQGPNTGELFFGEGSRLTVL.

This clone was found once. This sequence joins TRBV19 and TRBJ2-3, with D perhaps TRBD2 (5 bases). The germline V gene has CDR1 LNHDA and CDR2 SQIVND (reference sequence). V lost 1 base to trimming and J lost 0 bases, with 8 bases between them. The CDR3 is 15 amino acids. The CDR3 region is CASSIVGGSTDTQYF. DNA for the CDR3: TGTGCCAGTAGTATAGTAGGAGGTAGCACAGATACGCAGTATTTT.

The chain links TRBV11-2 to TRBJ2-7; 9 nucleotides align to TRBD1. Trimming at V came to 5 bases and at J to 5 bases, leaving 7 bases not matched to a gene. CDR1 is SGHAT, CDR2 FQNNGV, per germline. The CDR3 is 14 amino acids. The CDR3 here is CASSLGTGHHEQYF. Here the CDR3 DNA reads TGTGCCAGCAGCCTCGGGACAGGGCACCACGAGCAGTACTTC. Using reference TRBV11-2 and TRBJ2-7 for the parts outside the CDR3, the full variable domain is EAGVAQSPRYKIIEKRQSVAFWCNPISGHATLYWYQQILGQGPKLLIQFQNNGVVDDSQLPKDRFSAERLKGVDSTLKIQPAKLEDSAVYLCASSLGTGHHEQYFGPGTRLTVT.

The rearrangement links TRBV30 to TRBJ2-2, with D possibly being TRBD2 (7 bases). The CDR3 is 17 residues long. V lost 3 bases, J lost 5 bases, and 22 bases lay in between. From germline, CDR1 is GTSNPN and CDR2 SVGIG (reference sequence). The CDR3 sequence: CAWRGGATGGLTGELFF. The CDR3 DNA is TGTGCCTGGAGGGGAGGGGCGACGGGGGGCCTAACCGGGGAGCTGTTTTTT.